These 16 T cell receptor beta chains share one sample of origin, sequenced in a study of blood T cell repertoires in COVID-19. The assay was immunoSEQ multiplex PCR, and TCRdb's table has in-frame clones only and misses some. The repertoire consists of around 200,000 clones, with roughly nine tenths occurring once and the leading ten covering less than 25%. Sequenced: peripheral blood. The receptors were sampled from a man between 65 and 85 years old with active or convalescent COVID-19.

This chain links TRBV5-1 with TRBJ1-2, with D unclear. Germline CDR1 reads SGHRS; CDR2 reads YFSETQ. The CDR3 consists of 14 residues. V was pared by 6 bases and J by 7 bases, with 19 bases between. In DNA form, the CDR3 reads TGCGCCAGCAAAGAGGCAGTCCTAGCGGCTGGCTACACCTTC. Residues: CASKEAVLAAGYTF.

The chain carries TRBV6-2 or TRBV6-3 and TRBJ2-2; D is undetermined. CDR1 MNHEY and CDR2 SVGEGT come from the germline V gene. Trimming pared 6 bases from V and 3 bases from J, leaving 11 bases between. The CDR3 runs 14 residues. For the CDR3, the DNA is TGTGCCAGCAGCCCGTCCCCCGACACCGGGGAGCTGTTTTTT. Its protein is CASSPSPDTGELFF.

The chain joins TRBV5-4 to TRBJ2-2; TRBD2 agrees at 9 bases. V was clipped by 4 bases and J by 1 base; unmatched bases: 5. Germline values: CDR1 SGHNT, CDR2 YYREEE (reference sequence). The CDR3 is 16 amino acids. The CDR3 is CASSISGRRNTGELFF. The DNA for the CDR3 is TGTGCCAGCAGCATTAGCGGGAGACGGAACACCGGGGAGCTGTTTTTT.

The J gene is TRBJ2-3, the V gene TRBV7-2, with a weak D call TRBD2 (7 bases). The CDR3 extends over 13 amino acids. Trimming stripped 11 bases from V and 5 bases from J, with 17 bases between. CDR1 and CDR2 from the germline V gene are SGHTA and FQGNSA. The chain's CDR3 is CAGGGTSGDTQYF. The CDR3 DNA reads TGTGCCGGCGGGGGCACCTCAGGAGATACGCAGTATTTT.

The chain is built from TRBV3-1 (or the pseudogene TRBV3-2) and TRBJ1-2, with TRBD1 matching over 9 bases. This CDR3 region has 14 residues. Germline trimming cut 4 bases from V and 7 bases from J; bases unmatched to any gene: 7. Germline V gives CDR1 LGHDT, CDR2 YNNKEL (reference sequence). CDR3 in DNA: TGTGCCAGCAGCCTACAGGGGGCTTGGGGTGGCTACACCTTC. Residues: CASSLQGAWGGYTF.

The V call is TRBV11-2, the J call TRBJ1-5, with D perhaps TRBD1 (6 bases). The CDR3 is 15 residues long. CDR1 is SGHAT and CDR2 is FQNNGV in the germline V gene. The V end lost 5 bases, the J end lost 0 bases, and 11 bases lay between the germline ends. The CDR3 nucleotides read TGTGCCAGCAGCCCAACAGGGAGTAGCAATCAGCCCCAGCATTTT. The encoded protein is CASSPTGSSNQPQHF.

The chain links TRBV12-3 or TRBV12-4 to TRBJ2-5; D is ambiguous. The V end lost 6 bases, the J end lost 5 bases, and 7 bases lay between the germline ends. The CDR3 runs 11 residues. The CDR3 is CASSRGETQYF. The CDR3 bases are TGTGCCAGCAGCCGCGGTGAGACCCAGTACTTC.

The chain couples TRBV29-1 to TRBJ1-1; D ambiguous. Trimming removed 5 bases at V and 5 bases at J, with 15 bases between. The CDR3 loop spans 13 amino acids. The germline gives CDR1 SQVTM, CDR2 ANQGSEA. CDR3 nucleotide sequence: TGCAGCGTTAAGTCAGTTGCCGGGACTGAAGCTTTCTTT. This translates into CSVKSVAGTEAFF. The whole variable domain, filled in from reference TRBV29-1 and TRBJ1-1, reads SAVISQKPSRDICQRGTSLTIQCQVDSQVTMMFWYRQQPGQSLTLIATANQGSEATYESGFVIDKFPISRPNLTFSTLTVSNMSPEDSSIYLCSVKSVAGTEAFFGQGTRLTVV.

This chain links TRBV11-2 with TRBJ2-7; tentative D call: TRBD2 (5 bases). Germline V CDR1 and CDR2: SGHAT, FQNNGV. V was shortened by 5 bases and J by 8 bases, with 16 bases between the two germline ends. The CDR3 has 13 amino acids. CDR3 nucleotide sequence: TGTGCCAGCAGCCAACTCGGGGTAGGAAAGCAGTACTTC. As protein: CASSQLGVGKQYF. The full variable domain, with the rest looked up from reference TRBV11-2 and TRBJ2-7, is EAGVAQSPRYKIIEKRQSVAFWCNPISGHATLYWYQQILGQGPKLLIQFQNNGVVDDSQLPKDRFSAERLKGVDSTLKIQPAKLEDSAVYLCASSQLGVGKQYFGPGTRLTVT.

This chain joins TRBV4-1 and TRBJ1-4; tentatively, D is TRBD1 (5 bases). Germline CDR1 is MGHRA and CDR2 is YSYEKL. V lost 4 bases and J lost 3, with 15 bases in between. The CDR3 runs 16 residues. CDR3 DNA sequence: TGCGCCAGCAGCCCAGGGATCGCACAGGCTAATGAAAAACTGTTTTTT. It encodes CASSPGIAQANEKLFF.

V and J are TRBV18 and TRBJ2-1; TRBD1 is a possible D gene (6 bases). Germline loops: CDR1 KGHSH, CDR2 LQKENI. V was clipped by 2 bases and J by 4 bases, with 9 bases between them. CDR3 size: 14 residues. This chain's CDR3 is CASSPGRGYNEQFF. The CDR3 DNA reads TGTGCCAGCTCACCAGGCAGGGGTTACAATGAGCAGTTCTTC. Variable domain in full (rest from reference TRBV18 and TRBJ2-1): NAGVMQNPRHLVRRRGQEARLRCSPMKGHSHVYWYRQLPEEGLKFMVYLQKENIIDESGMPKERFSAEFPKEGPSILRIQQVVRGDSAAYFCASSPGRGYNEQFFGPGTRLTVL.

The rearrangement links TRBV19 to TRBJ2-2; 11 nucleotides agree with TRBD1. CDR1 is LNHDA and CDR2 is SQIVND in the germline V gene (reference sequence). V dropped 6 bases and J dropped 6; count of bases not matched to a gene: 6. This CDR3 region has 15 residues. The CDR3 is CASRWRTGGPGELFF. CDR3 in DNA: TGTGCCAGTAGGTGGCGGACAGGGGGCCCCGGGGAGCTGTTTTTT.

CDR3 in DNA: TGTGCCAGCAGCGTAGGGGGACAGGGGGTCGGGGAGACCCAGTACTTC. Protein product: CASSVGGQGVGETQYF. The chain has TRBV9 and TRBJ2-5; 11 bases are shared with TRBD1. CDR3 length: 16 amino acids. Germline CDR1 is SGDLS and CDR2 is YYNGEE. J lost 5 bases, V lost 0 bases, and 6 bases had no gene match.

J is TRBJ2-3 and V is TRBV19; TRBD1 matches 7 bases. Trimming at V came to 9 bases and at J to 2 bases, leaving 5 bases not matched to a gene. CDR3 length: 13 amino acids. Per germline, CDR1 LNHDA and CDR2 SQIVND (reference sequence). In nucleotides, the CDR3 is TGTGCCAGCCAGGACAGGACCACAGATACGCAGTATTTT. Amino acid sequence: CASQDRTTDTQYF.

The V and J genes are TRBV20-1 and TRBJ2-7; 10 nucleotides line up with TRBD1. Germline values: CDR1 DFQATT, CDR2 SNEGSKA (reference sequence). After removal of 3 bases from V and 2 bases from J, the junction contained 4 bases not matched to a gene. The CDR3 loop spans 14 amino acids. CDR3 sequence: CSASPGTGAYEQYF. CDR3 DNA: TGCAGTGCTAGTCCCGGGACAGGGGCCTACGAGCAGTACTTC.

The CDR3 region is CASSLERGLYNEQFF. Here the CDR3 DNA reads TGTGCCAGCAGCCTTGAGCGGGGGTTATACAATGAGCAGTTCTTC. The rearrangement links TRBV7-3 to TRBJ2-1; 8 nucleotides align to TRBD2. The CDR3 runs to 15 residues. Germline CDR1 reads SGHTA; CDR2 reads FQGTGA. V shed 5 bases, J shed 4 bases, and the junction held 7 bases outside the gene matches. The variable domain in full, with the rest retrieved from reference TRBV7-3 and TRBJ2-1, is GAGVSQTPSNKVTEKGKYVELRCDPISGHTALYWYRQSLGQGPEFLIYFQGTGAADDSGLPNDRFFAVRPEGSVSTLKIQRTERGDSAVYLCASSLERGLYNEQFFGPGTRLTVL.